This T cell receptor (beta chain) was identified in a study of beta chain features in type 1 diabetes. Across the study: All samples yielded 107,917,701 examined sorted cells.

A remark on this clone: Its antigen is not identified.

Reverse transcribing all isolated RNA meant expressed TCRB transcripts were sequenced. The average read count of naive, central memory and regulatory T cell samples was around 3.8 million. Here immunoSEQ multiplex PCR was the method, and the copy in TCRdb shows in-frame clones only, minus some. The repertoire holds 810,000 or so clones, with 15% to 20% as singletons. Overall study findings and caveats: In cDNA sequencing, cells with high TCR expression could be over-represented.

The V end lost 3 bases, the J end lost 2 bases, and 16 bases lay between the germline ends. The germline gives CDR1 SGHVS, CDR2 FQNEAQ. The CDR3 runs to 16 residues. This sequence joins TRBV7-8 and TRBJ2-5, with a possible D match to TRBD1 (7 bases). The origin of this receptor is a woman aged 18-30 years in good health. The specimen was naive CD4+ T cells from blood. The chain's CDR3 is CASSLGPGGRQETQYF. The CDR3 nucleotides read TGTGCCAGCAGCTTGGGACCAGGGGGGAGACAAGAGACCCAGTACTTC.